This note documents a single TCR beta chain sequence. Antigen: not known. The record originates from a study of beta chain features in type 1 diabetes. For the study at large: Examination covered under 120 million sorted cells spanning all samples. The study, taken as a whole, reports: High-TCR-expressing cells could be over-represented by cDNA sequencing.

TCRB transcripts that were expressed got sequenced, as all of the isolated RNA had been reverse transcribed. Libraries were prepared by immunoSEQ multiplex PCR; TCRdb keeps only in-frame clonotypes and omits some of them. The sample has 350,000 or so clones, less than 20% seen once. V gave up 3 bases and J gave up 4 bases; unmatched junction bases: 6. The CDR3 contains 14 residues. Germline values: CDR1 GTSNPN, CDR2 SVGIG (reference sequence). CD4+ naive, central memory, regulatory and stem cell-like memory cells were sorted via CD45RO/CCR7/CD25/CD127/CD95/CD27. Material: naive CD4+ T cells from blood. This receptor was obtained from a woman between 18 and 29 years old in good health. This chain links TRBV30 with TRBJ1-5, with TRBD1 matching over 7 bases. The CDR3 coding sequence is TGTGCCTGGAGCGGATTACAGGGGAATCAGCCCCAGCATTTT. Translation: CAWSGLQGNQPQHF.